The 2 T cell receptor beta chains given below trace back to one sample, sequenced in a study of blood T cell repertoires in COVID-19. Repertoires were generated with immunoSEQ multiplex PCR, while TCRdb's copy carries only in-frame clones and drops some. The data hold around 200,000 clones, with approximately 75% observed a single time. The sequencing input was PBMCs or T cells enriched from blood (not recorded which). Receptors originate from a man aged 35 to 55 who had recovered from COVID-19.

This clone was seen more than once but under ten times. The chain employs TRBV18 and TRBJ1-5; tentatively, D is TRBD1 (6 bases). V dropped 6 bases and J dropped 2 bases, with 23 bases sitting between them. The CDR3 extends over 18 amino acids. Germline V gives CDR1 KGHSH, CDR2 LQKENI. The CDR3 nucleotides read TGTGCCAGCTCGCCCACCAGAACACAGGGACGAGGCAATCAGCCCCAGCATTTT. It translates to CASSPTRTQGRGNQPQHF.

The chain links TRBV19 to TRBJ1-5, with TRBD1 matching over 7 bases. Germline V gene sequence: CDR1 LNHDA, CDR2 SQIVND (reference sequence). The CDR3 extends over 13 amino acids. The V and J ends lost 4 bases and 4 bases, in that order; junction bases with no gene match: 1. The CDR3 sequence: CASSTGGNQPQHF. The CDR3 region has the DNA TGTGCCAGTAGTACAGGGGGGAATCAGCCCCAGCATTTT.